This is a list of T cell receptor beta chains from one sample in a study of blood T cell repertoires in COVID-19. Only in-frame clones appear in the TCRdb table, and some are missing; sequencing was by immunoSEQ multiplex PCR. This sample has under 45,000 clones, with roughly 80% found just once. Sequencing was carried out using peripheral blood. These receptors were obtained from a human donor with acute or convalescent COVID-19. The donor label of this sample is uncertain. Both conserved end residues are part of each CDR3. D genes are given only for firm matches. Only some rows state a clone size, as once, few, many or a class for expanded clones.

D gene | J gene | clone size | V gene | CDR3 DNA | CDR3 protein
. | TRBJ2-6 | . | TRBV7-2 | TGTGCCAGCAGCCCCAGAGGGAACAACGCCGGGGCCAACGTCCTGACTTTC | CASSPRGNNAGANVLTF
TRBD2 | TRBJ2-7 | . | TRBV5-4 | TGTGCCAGCAGCCTGGGGGGGGAGATTAGGTCCTACGAGCAGTACTTC | CASSLGGEIRSYEQYF
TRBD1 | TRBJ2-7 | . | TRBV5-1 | TGCGCCAGCAGCTTAAGTGGGACAGGGACCTACGAGCAGTACTTC | CASSLSGTGTYEQYF
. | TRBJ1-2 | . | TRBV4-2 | TGTGCCAGCAGCCAGGACGGGACTCCGAGCGGCTACACCTTC | CASSQDGTPSGYTF
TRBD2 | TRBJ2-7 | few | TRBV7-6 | TGTGCCAGCAGCCGGACTAGCGGGAGCCGATCCTACGAGCAGTACTTC | CASSRTSGSRSYEQYF
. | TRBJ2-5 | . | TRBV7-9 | TGTGCCACACAAAAGGGTACAGGGTGGGAGACCCAGTACTTC | CATQKGTGWETQYF
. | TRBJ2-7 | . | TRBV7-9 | TGTGCCAGCAGCTTATCAGGGAAGATCCCCTACGAGCAGTACTTC | CASSLSGKIPYEQYF
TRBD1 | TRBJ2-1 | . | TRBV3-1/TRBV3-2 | TGTGCCAGCAGCTCCCAGGACAGGGGGCCGTACAATGAGCAGTTCTTC | CASSSQDRGPYNEQFF
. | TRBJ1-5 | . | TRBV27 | TGTGCCAGCAGTTTTTTCGGGGATAGCAATCAGCCCCAGCATTTT | CASSFFGDSNQPQHF
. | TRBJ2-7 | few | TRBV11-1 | TGTGCCAGCAGCTTACACACACGCTCCTACGAGCAGTACTTC | CASSLHTRSYEQYF
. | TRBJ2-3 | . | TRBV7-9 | TGTGCCAGCAGCGAAGGCAAGGGGCCTAGCACAGATACGCAGTATTTT | CASSEGKGPSTDTQYF
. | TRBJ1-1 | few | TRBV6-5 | TGTGCCAGCAACAAAAATACAGCGAACACTGAAGCTTTCTTT | CASNKNTANTEAFF
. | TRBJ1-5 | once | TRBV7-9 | TGTGCCAGCAGGTTCATGGGGGGGCCCCAGCATTTT | CASRFMGGPQHF
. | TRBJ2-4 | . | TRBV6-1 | TGTGCCAGCAGTGAGCGTCCCGCCGGTGGCAAAAACATTCAGTACTTC | CASSERPAGGKNIQYF
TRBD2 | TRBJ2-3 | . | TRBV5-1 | TGCGCCAGCAGCTTGGGGGCGGGAGGGCCCTCAGATACGCAGTATTTT | CASSLGAGGPSDTQYF
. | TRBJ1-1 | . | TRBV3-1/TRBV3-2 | TGTGCCAGCAGCCCCCCTCGGGGGGGGAACACTGAAGCTTTCTTT | CASSPPRGGNTEAFF